This T cell receptor beta chain was recorded in a study of T cell responses to AZD1222 COVID-19 vaccine. The V end was cut by 0 bases, the J end by 6 bases, with 12 bases between. The CDR3 extends over 14 amino acids. Germline CDR1 SGHNT, CDR2 YYREEE (reference sequence). TCRdb keeps only in-frame clones here, not all; method: immunoSEQ multiplex PCR. The profile shows 75,000 to 90,000 clones, 80% to 95% of them singletons. The study, taken as a whole, reports: Baseline testing showed seropositivity in only a handful of AZD1222 recipients. Variant regions that are unmutated are reportedly the target of nearly half of spike-specific TCRs.

In regard to this clone: Its antigen is undetermined.

The sequence came from an adult who received the AZD1222 COVID-19 vaccine. The chain employs TRBV5-4 and TRBJ1-2, with D perhaps TRBD1 (6 bases). The sample in question was peripheral blood, obtained 28 days after the second AZD1222 dose. CDR3 nucleotide sequence: TGTGCCAGCAGCTTGGGGGGGCGAGGAGATGGCTACACCTTC. Protein product: CASSLGGRGDGYTF.